Presented here are 8 T cell receptor beta chains from one specimen sequenced in a study of cytomegalovirus exposure and HLA in healthy donors. The PCR used 60 Vbeta and 13 Jbeta primers. Here immunoSEQ multiplex PCR was the method, and the copy in TCRdb shows in-frame clones only, minus some. This table holds approximately 220,000 clones, 60% to 85% found once. Sequenced: PBMCs. The receptor set was obtained from a man between 40 and 49 years old in good health and CMV-seronegative.

V is TRBV7-2 and J is TRBJ2-7, with TRBD2 matching 8 bases. Losses at the gene ends were 6 bases for V and 2 bases for J; bases not matched to a gene: 15. The CDR3 runs 17 residues. CDR1 and CDR2 (germline): SGHTA, FQGNSA. CDR3 sequence (DNA): TGTGCCAGCAGTCTAACGGGAGGGATGCCCTCGGCCTACGAGCAGTACTTC. Translating it yields CASSLTGGMPSAYEQYF.

J is TRBJ1-2 and V is TRBV29-1, with 10 bases aligning to TRBD1. The CDR3 extends over 13 amino acids. Trimming cost V 6 bases and J 4 bases; bases outside gene matches: 5. From germline, CDR1 is SQVTM and CDR2 ANQGSEA. CDR3 sequence (DNA): TGCAGCGTGCCGGACAGGGGGTTCTATGGCTACACCTTC. Its protein product is CSVPDRGFYGYTF.

V gene TRBV9 combines with J gene TRBJ2-5; 8 bases line up with TRBD2. The germline V gene has CDR1 SGDLS and CDR2 YYNGEE. This CDR3 contains 13 residues. V was pared by 7 bases and J by 5 bases, with 7 bases of the junction left unmatched. The CDR3 sequence is CASVGRAGETQYF. The CDR3 nucleotides are TGTGCCAGCGTCGGGAGGGCCGGGGAGACCCAGTACTTC.

This clone was seen a handful of times. Other nucleotide sequences in the sample specify the same CDR3. The chain employs TRBV7-9 and TRBJ2-3; D gene ambiguous. The length of the CDR3 is 16 residues. V lost 2 bases and J 0 bases, leaving 12 bases between the germline ends. Looked up from germline, CDR1 is SEHNR and CDR2 is FQNEAQ (reference sequence). The DNA of the CDR3 is TGTGCCAGCAGCTTACTTACGGTAACTAGCACAGATACGCAGTATTTT. It yields the protein CASSLLTVTSTDTQYF.

This clone was counted a few times. The chain employs TRBV7-2 and TRBJ1-1; no definite D call. The CDR3 loop spans 12 amino acids. From germline, CDR1 is SGHTA and CDR2 FQGNSA. With 5 bases removed from V and 4 bases from J, the gap between germline ends came to 8 bases. CDR3 sequence (DNA): TGTGCCAGCAGCCGTCGGGGCACTGAAGCTTTCTTT. It codes for CASSRRGTEAFF.

The rearrangement joins TRBV5-1 to TRBJ1-1; TRBD1 matches 7 bases. The germline CDR1 and CDR2 sequences are SGHRS and YFSETQ. This CDR3 is built from 14 residues. Losses at the gene ends were 3 bases for V and 3 bases for J; bases not matched to a gene: 5. CDR3 loop: CASSSDRVDTEAFF. DNA of the CDR3: TGCGCCAGCAGCTCAGACAGGGTAGACACTGAAGCTTTCTTT.

This chain links TRBV2 with TRBJ1-1; 10 nucleotides match TRBD1. There are 15 residues in the CDR3. Trimming took 6 bases from V and 0 from J; bases not matched to a gene: 4. Germline values: CDR1 SNHLY, CDR2 FYNNEI. CDR3 amino acids: CASRPDRGLNTEAFF. The CDR3 DNA is TGTGCCAGCAGGCCCGACAGGGGGCTGAACACTGAAGCTTTCTTT.

The V gene is TRBV2, the J gene TRBJ1-1; weak D call: TRBD1 (6 bases). This CDR3 is built from 15 residues. Deletions cut 7 bases from V and 1 base from J, with 16 bases between. Germline CDR1 is SNHLY and CDR2 is FYNNEI. CDR3 sequence reads: CASTPEQGANTEAFF. The CDR3 DNA reads TGTGCCAGCACGCCTGAACAGGGTGCGAACACTGAAGCTTTCTTT.